The rows below give T cell receptor beta chains drawn from one sample of a study of T cell responses to AZD1222 COVID-19 vaccine. The assay was immunoSEQ multiplex PCR, and TCRdb's table has in-frame clones only and misses some. Of under 150,000 clones listed, more than 70% were seen once; the top ten hold approximately 16%. The source was peripheral blood, collected on day 0 of AZD1222 vaccination. Source of these receptors: an adult in good health. Each CDR3 is given with its conserved first and last residue. Fields, in order: D gene, V gene, clone size, J gene, CDR3 protein, CDR3 DNA. The D gene is left open where the match is weak. Clone sizes are given selectively: once, few, many, or a class where the clone is expanded.

d_call: TRBD1
v_call: TRBV10-3
clone_size: .
j_call: TRBJ1-2
cdr3_aa: CAISESTGTGYTF
cdr3_nt: TGTGCCATCAGTGAGTCGACAGGGACTGGCTACACCTTC

d_call: .
v_call: TRBV9
clone_size: .
j_call: TRBJ2-7
cdr3_aa: CASSVQGSGEQYF
cdr3_nt: TGTGCCAGCAGCGTACAGGGATCCGGCGAGCAGTACTTC

d_call: .
v_call: TRBV5-1
clone_size: once
j_call: TRBJ1-4
cdr3_aa: CASSLETVFLNEKLFF
cdr3_nt: TGCGCCAGCAGCTTAGAGACAGTGTTTCTTAATGAAAAACTGTTTTTT

d_call: .
v_call: TRBV2
clone_size: .
j_call: TRBJ1-6
cdr3_aa: CASSEAGYGNHF
cdr3_nt: TGTGCCAGCAGTGAAGCTGGTTACGGGAACCACTTT

d_call: .
v_call: TRBV2
clone_size: .
j_call: TRBJ2-5
cdr3_aa: CASSLYQETQYF
cdr3_nt: TGTGCCAGCAGTCTGTACCAAGAGACCCAGTACTTC

d_call: .
v_call: TRBV7-8
clone_size: .
j_call: TRBJ1-1
cdr3_aa: CASTFGGTTDTEAFF
cdr3_nt: TGTGCCAGCACCTTTGGCGGGACTACGGACACTGAAGCTTTCTTT

d_call: .
v_call: TRBV9
clone_size: .
j_call: TRBJ2-7
cdr3_aa: CASSVGTSPYEQYF
cdr3_nt: TGTGCCAGCAGCGTAGGGACTTCCCCCTACGAGCAGTACTTC

d_call: .
v_call: TRBV20-1
clone_size: .
j_call: TRBJ1-2
cdr3_aa: CSASGGRNGYTF
cdr3_nt: TGCAGTGCGAGTGGGGGGCGCAATGGCTACACCTTC

d_call: TRBD1
v_call: TRBV6-5
clone_size: .
j_call: TRBJ1-4
cdr3_aa: CASRGTATNEKLFF
cdr3_nt: TGTGCCAGCAGGGGGACAGCAACTAATGAAAAACTGTTTTTT

d_call: .
v_call: TRBV9
clone_size: once
j_call: TRBJ2-1
cdr3_aa: CASSVTSGSYNEQFF
cdr3_nt: TGTGCCAGCAGCGTAACATCAGGGTCCTACAATGAGCAGTTCTTC

d_call: .
v_call: TRBV18
clone_size: .
j_call: TRBJ1-2
cdr3_aa: CASSPPYRDGYTF
cdr3_nt: TGTGCCAGCTCACCACCCTACAGGGATGGCTACACCTTC

d_call: .
v_call: TRBV7-9
clone_size: .
j_call: TRBJ2-7
cdr3_aa: CASSRSSAEQYF
cdr3_nt: TGTGCCAGCAGCCGATCTTCCGCCGAGCAGTACTTC

d_call: .
v_call: TRBV7-3
clone_size: .
j_call: TRBJ1-2
cdr3_aa: CASSLTVAGASEYGYTF
cdr3_nt: TGTGCCAGCAGCTTAACCGTCGCGGGGGCGTCGGAATATGGCTACACCTTC

d_call: .
v_call: TRBV18
clone_size: .
j_call: TRBJ1-3
cdr3_aa: CASSPPARSGNTIYF
cdr3_nt: TGTGCCAGCTCACCACCAGCCCGATCCGGAAACACCATATATTTT

d_call: .
v_call: TRBV7-2
clone_size: .
j_call: TRBJ1-1
cdr3_aa: CASSKDRNTEAFF
cdr3_nt: TGTGCCAGCAGCAAGGACAGGAACACTGAAGCTTTCTTT

d_call: .
v_call: TRBV11-3
clone_size: .
j_call: TRBJ2-1
cdr3_aa: CASSGHSYNEQFF
cdr3_nt: TGTGCCAGCTCGGGACATTCCTACAATGAGCAGTTCTTC

d_call: .
v_call: TRBV12-3/TRBV12-4
clone_size: once
j_call: TRBJ1-1
cdr3_aa: CASISFMNTEAFF
cdr3_nt: TGTGCCAGCATAAGCTTCATGAACACTGAAGCTTTCTTT

d_call: .
v_call: TRBV5-1
clone_size: .
j_call: TRBJ1-5
cdr3_aa: CASSESGTNQPQHF
cdr3_nt: TGCGCCAGCAGCGAGTCAGGGACCAATCAGCCCCAGCATTTT

d_call: TRBD1
v_call: TRBV6-5
clone_size: .
j_call: TRBJ1-1
cdr3_aa: CASSIDRGGNTEAFF
cdr3_nt: TGTGCCAGCAGTATCGACAGGGGCGGGAACACTGAAGCTTTCTTT

d_call: TRBD1
v_call: TRBV2
clone_size: .
j_call: TRBJ1-4
cdr3_aa: CASIEGQRTNEKLFF
cdr3_nt: TGTGCCAGCATTGAGGGACAGCGGACTAATGAAAAACTGTTTTTT

d_call: .
v_call: TRBV19
clone_size: .
j_call: TRBJ1-5
cdr3_aa: CASSIDPRRPEHF
cdr3_nt: TGTGCCAGTAGTATAGACCCCCGACGGCCGGAGCATTTT

d_call: .
v_call: TRBV3-1/TRBV3-2
clone_size: .
j_call: TRBJ2-1
cdr3_aa: CASSMWGGGINEQFF
cdr3_nt: TGTGCCAGCAGCATGTGGGGAGGGGGTATCAATGAGCAGTTCTTC

d_call: .
v_call: TRBV3-1/TRBV3-2
clone_size: medium-sized
j_call: TRBJ1-3
cdr3_aa: CAGPFFEPIPGNTIYF
cdr3_nt: TGTGCCGGCCCTTTTTTCGAGCCAATCCCTGGAAACACCATATATTTT

d_call: TRBD1
v_call: TRBV15
clone_size: .
j_call: TRBJ1-5
cdr3_aa: CATSEDRARAQHF
cdr3_nt: TGTGCCACCAGTGAGGACAGGGCCAGGGCCCAGCATTTT

d_call: .
v_call: TRBV19
clone_size: .
j_call: TRBJ1-2
cdr3_aa: CASSIGGARIYGYTF
cdr3_nt: TGTGCCAGTAGTATAGGGGGGGCTCGGATCTATGGCTACACCTTC

d_call: TRBD1
v_call: TRBV27
clone_size: .
j_call: TRBJ2-2
cdr3_aa: CASSPTGTGLSGELFF
cdr3_nt: TGTGCCAGCAGTCCCACCGGGACAGGCCTCTCCGGGGAGCTGTTTTTT

d_call: .
v_call: TRBV29-1
clone_size: .
j_call: TRBJ1-3
cdr3_aa: CSVEYTAGGNTIYF
cdr3_nt: TGCAGCGTTGAGTATACGGCAGGGGGAAACACCATATATTTT

d_call: TRBD1
v_call: TRBV5-1
clone_size: once
j_call: TRBJ1-3
cdr3_aa: CASSLDGTGPYSGNTIYF
cdr3_nt: TGCGCCAGCAGCTTGGATGGGACAGGTCCTTACTCTGGAAACACCATATATTTT

d_call: .
v_call: TRBV10-3
clone_size: .
j_call: TRBJ1-2
cdr3_aa: CAISGDPGGTYGYTF
cdr3_nt: TGTGCCATCAGTGGGGACCCCGGGGGGACCTATGGCTACACCTTC

d_call: .
v_call: TRBV27
clone_size: .
j_call: TRBJ1-2
cdr3_aa: CASSFRSAYGYTF
cdr3_nt: TGTGCCAGCAGTTTTAGGTCAGCTTATGGCTACACCTTC

d_call: TRBD1
v_call: TRBV9
clone_size: .
j_call: TRBJ2-7
cdr3_aa: CASSERDRNEQYF
cdr3_nt: TGTGCCAGCAGCGAGAGGGACAGAAACGAGCAGTACTTC

d_call: .
v_call: TRBV9
clone_size: .
j_call: TRBJ2-7
cdr3_aa: CASSVAGPSYEQYF
cdr3_nt: TGTGCCAGCAGCGTAGCTGGGCCCTCCTACGAGCAGTACTTC

d_call: .
v_call: TRBV11-2
clone_size: .
j_call: TRBJ1-2
cdr3_aa: CASSLGGDNYGYTF
cdr3_nt: TGTGCCAGCAGCTTGGGGGGGGATAACTATGGCTACACCTTC

d_call: .
v_call: TRBV4-3
clone_size: .
j_call: TRBJ2-2
cdr3_aa: CASSLVGGSYNGELFF
cdr3_nt: TGCGCCAGCAGCCTGGTCGGGGGTAGCTACAACGGGGAGCTGTTTTTT

d_call: .
v_call: TRBV10-3
clone_size: .
j_call: TRBJ1-1
cdr3_aa: CAISDPGHTEAFF
cdr3_nt: TGTGCCATCAGTGACCCGGGGCACACTGAAGCTTTCTTT

d_call: .
v_call: TRBV4-1
clone_size: .
j_call: TRBJ2-5
cdr3_aa: CASSQIGETQYF
cdr3_nt: TGCGCCAGCAGCCAGATCGGGGAGACCCAGTACTTC

d_call: TRBD1
v_call: TRBV24-1
clone_size: .
j_call: TRBJ1-2
cdr3_aa: CATSDSPGQGQANYGYTF
cdr3_nt: TGTGCCACCAGTGATTCTCCGGGACAGGGGCAAGCTAACTATGGCTACACCTTC

d_call: .
v_call: TRBV4-1
clone_size: .
j_call: TRBJ1-2
cdr3_aa: CASSPWEDQLANGYTF
cdr3_nt: TGCGCCAGCAGCCCCTGGGAGGACCAGCTTGCAAATGGCTACACCTTC

d_call: .
v_call: TRBV27
clone_size: .
j_call: TRBJ1-2
cdr3_aa: CASSPVGNYGYTF
cdr3_nt: TGTGCCAGCAGTCCCGTGGGGAACTATGGCTACACCTTC

d_call: .
v_call: TRBV3-1/TRBV3-2
clone_size: .
j_call: TRBJ1-2
cdr3_aa: CASSQAFGQTYGYTF
cdr3_nt: TGTGCCAGCAGCCAAGCATTTGGACAGACCTATGGCTACACCTTC

d_call: TRBD1
v_call: TRBV7-3
clone_size: .
j_call: TRBJ2-3
cdr3_aa: CASSLGDRAVTDTQYF
cdr3_nt: TGTGCCAGCAGCCTAGGGGACAGGGCGGTCACAGATACGCAGTATTTT

d_call: .
v_call: TRBV4-1
clone_size: few
j_call: TRBJ1-1
cdr3_aa: CASSQTIVRGNTEAFF
cdr3_nt: TGCGCCAGCAGCCAGACCATTGTCCGCGGGAACACTGAAGCTTTCTTT

d_call: TRBD1
v_call: TRBV6-5
clone_size: once
j_call: TRBJ2-3
cdr3_aa: CASSYSNRGLRDTQYF
cdr3_nt: TGTGCCAGCAGTTACTCGAACAGGGGGCTAAGGGATACGCAGTATTTT

d_call: .
v_call: TRBV7-2
clone_size: .
j_call: TRBJ1-5
cdr3_aa: CASSIQSGDQPQHF
cdr3_nt: TGTGCCAGCAGCATACAGAGCGGGGATCAGCCCCAGCATTTT

d_call: TRBD1
v_call: TRBV19
clone_size: .
j_call: TRBJ1-3
cdr3_aa: CASSMVGQGASGNTIYF
cdr3_nt: TGTGCCAGTAGTATGGTTGGACAGGGGGCCTCTGGAAACACCATATATTTT

d_call: .
v_call: TRBV7-8
clone_size: .
j_call: TRBJ1-1
cdr3_aa: CASSREAGGTEAFF
cdr3_nt: TGTGCCAGCAGCCGAGAAGCCGGAGGGACTGAAGCTTTCTTT

d_call: .
v_call: TRBV3-1/TRBV3-2
clone_size: .
j_call: TRBJ2-5
cdr3_aa: CASSPSSRETQYF
cdr3_nt: TGTGCCAGCAGCCCCTCGTCAAGGGAGACCCAGTACTTC

d_call: .
v_call: TRBV30
clone_size: .
j_call: TRBJ2-7
cdr3_aa: CAWSRGFGEQYF
cdr3_nt: TGTGCCTGGAGTCGTGGTTTTGGCGAGCAGTACTTC

d_call: .
v_call: TRBV19
clone_size: once
j_call: TRBJ2-7
cdr3_aa: CASRATGSSYEQYF
cdr3_nt: TGTGCCAGTAGGGCGACAGGAAGTTCCTACGAGCAGTACTTC